The T cell receptor beta chain under discussion was sequenced for a study of memory CD4+ T cells and cytomegalovirus serostatus. Study summary: Donors were healthy Belgian adults, 10 or so CMV seropositive and approximately 25 seronegative.

Clones were read by immunoSEQ multiplex PCR, and TCRdb kept only the in-frame ones, dropping some. The sample holds tens of thousands of clones, roughly 76% seen once. Single viable CD3+CD4+CD8-CD45RO+ cells were sorted as the memory CD4+ T cells. Donors' CMV status reflects serum IgG against pp150, pp28, p38, p52. With respect to this clone: As yet, its antigen is unknown.

General study findings and limits: Suggested: most of the CMV-linked TCR signature lies in CD4+ memory cells.

Germline loops: CDR1 MDHEN, CDR2 SYDVKM. V lost 5 bases and J lost 1, with 11 bases in between. The CDR3 totals 14 residues. Sequences were obtained from memory CD4+ T cells from blood. The receptor was derived from an adult in good health and CMV-seropositive. The gene calls are TRBV28 and TRBJ1-1; D uncertain. CDR3 amino acids: CASSPEAGNTEAFF. As DNA, the CDR3 is TGTGCCAGCAGTCCAGAAGCAGGGAACACTGAAGCTTTCTTT.